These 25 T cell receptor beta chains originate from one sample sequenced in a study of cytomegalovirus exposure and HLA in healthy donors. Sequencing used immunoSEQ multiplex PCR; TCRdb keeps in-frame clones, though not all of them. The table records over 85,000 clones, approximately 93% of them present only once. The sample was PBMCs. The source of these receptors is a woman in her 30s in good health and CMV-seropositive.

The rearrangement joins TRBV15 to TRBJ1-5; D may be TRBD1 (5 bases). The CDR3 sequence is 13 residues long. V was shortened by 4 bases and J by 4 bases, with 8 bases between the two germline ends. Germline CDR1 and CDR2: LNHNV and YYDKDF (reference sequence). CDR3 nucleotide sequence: TGTGCCACCAGCACACGGACAAATCAGCCCCAGCATTTT. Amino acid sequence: CATSTRTNQPQHF.

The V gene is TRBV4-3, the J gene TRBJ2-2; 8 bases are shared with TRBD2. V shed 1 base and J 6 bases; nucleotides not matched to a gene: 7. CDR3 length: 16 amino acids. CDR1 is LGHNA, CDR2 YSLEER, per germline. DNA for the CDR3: TGCGCCAGCAGCCAAGGAAGCGGGAGAGTGTCCGGGGAGCTGTTTTTT. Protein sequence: CASSQGSGRVSGELFF.

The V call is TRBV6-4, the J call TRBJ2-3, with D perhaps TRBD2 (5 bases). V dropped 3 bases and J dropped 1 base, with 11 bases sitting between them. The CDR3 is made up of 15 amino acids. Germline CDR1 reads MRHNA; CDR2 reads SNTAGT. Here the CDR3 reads CASSESGRGTDTQYF. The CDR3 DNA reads TGTGCCAGCAGTGAATCGGGGAGAGGCACAGATACGCAGTATTTT.

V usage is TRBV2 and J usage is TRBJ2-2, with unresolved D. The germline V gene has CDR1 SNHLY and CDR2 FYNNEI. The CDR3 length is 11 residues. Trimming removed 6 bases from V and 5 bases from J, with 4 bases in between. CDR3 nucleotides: TGTGCCAGCAGCGTAACCGGGGAGCTGTTTTTT. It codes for CASSVTGELFF.

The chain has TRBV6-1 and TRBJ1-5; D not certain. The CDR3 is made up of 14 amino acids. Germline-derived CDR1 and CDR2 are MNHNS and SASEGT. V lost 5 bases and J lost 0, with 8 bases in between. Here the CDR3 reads CASSLVGSNQPQHF. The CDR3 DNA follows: TGTGCCAGCAGTTTAGTTGGTAGCAATCAGCCCCAGCATTTT.

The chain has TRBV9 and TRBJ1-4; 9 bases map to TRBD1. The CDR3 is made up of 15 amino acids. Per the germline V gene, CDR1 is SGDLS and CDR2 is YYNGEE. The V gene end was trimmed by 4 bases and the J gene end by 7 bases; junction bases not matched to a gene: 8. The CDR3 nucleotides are TGTGCCAGCAGCCCCACAGGGGGCGGGAGTGAAAAACTGTTTTTT. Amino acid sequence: CASSPTGGGSEKLFF.

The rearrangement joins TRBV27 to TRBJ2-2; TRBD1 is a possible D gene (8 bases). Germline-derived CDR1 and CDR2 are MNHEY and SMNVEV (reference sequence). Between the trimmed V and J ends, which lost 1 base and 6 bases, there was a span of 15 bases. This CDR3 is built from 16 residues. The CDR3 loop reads CASSLLTGEGPGELFF. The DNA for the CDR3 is TGTGCCAGCAGTTTATTGACAGGGGAGGGTCCCGGGGAGCTGTTTTTT.

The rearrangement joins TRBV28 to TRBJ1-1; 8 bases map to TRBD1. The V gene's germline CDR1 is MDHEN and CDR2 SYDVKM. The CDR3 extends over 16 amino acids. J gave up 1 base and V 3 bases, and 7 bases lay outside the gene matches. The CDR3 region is CASSFLTGGGNTEAFF. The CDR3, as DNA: TGTGCCAGCAGTTTCCTCACAGGGGGGGGGAACACTGAAGCTTTCTTT.

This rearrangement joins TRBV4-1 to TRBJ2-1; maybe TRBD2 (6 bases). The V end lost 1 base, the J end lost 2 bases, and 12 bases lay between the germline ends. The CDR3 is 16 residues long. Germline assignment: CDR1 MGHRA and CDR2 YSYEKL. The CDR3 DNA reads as TGCGCCAGCAGCCAAGCAGTCGGGAGTGCCTACAATGAGCAGTTCTTC. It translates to CASSQAVGSAYNEQFF.

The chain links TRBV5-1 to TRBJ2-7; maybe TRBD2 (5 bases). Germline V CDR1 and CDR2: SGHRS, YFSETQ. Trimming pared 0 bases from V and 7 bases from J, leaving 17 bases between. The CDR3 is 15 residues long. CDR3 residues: CASSLGLAGIGEQYF. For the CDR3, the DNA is TGCGCCAGCAGCTTGGGGCTAGCCGGCATCGGAGAGCAGTACTTC.

In nucleotides, the CDR3 is TGCAGCGTTGAAGGGCTGACAGATACGCAGTATTTT. Translating it yields CSVEGLTDTQYF. This chain connects TRBV29-1 to TRBJ2-3; D is unclear. Germline V CDR1 and CDR2: SQVTM, ANQGSEA. Trimming removed 1 base at V and 3 bases at J, with 5 bases between. This CDR3 comprises 12 residues.

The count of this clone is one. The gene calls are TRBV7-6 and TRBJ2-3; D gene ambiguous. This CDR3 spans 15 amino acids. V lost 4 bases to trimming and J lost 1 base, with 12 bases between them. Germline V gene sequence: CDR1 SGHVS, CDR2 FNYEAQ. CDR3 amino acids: CASSSPAGGTDTQYF. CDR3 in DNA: TGTGCCAGCAGCTCCCCAGCCGGAGGCACAGATACGCAGTATTTT. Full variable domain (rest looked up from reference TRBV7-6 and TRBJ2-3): GAGVSQSPRYKVTKRGQDVALRCDPISGHVSLYWYRQALGQGPEFLTYFNYEAQQDKSGLPNDRFSAERPEGSISTLTIQRTEQRDSAMYRCASSSPAGGTDTQYFGPGTRLTVL.

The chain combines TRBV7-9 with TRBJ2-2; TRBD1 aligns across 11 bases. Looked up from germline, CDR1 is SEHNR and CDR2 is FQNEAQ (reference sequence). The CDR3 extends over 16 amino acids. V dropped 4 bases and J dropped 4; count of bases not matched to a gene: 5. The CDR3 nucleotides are TGTGCCAGCAGCTACCCGGGACAGGGGGGCACCGGGGAGCTGTTTTTT. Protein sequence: CASSYPGQGGTGELFF.

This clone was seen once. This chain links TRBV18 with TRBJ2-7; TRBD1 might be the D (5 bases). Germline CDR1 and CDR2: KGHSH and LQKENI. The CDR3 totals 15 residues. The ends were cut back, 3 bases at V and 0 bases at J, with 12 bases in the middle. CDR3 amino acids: CASSPLQVSSYEQYF. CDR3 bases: TGTGCCAGCTCACCCCTACAGGTCAGCTCCTACGAGCAGTACTTC.

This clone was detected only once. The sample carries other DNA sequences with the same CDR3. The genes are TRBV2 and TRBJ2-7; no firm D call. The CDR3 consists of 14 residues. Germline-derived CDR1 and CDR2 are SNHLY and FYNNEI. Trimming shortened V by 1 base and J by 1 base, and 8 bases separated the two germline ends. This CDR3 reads CASSEVASSYEQYF. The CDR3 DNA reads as TGTGCCAGCAGTGAAGTGGCCAGTTCCTACGAGCAGTACTTC. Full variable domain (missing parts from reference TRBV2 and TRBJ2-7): EPEVTQTPSHQVTQMGQEVILRCVPISNHLYFYWYRQILGQKVEFLVSFYNNEISEKSEIFDDQFSVERPDGSNFTLKIRSTKLEDSAMYFCASSEVASSYEQYFGPGTRLTVT.

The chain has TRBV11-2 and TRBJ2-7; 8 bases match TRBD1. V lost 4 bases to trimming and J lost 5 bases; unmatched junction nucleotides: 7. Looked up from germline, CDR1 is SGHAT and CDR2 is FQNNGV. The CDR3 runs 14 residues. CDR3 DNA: TGTGCCAGCAGCTCCGGGACAGGTTCCAACGAGCAGTACTTC. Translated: CASSSGTGSNEQYF.

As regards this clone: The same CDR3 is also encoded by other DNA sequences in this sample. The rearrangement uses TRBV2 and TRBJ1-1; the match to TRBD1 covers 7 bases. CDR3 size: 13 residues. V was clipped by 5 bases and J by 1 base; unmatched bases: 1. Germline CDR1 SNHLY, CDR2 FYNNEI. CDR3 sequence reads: CASSYRGNTEAFF. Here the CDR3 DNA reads TGTGCCAGCAGTTACAGGGGGAACACTGAAGCTTTCTTT.

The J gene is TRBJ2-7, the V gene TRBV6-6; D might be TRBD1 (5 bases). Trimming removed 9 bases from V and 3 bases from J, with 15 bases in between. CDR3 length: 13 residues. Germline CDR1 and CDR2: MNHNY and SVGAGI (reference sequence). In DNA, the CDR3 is TGTGCCAGTAGGGGTCAGTCCTTCTACGAGCAGTACTTC. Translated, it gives CASRGQSFYEQYF.

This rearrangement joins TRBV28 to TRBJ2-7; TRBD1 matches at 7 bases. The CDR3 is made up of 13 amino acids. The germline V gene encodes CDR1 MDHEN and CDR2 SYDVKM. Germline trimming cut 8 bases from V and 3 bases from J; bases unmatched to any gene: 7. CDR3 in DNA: TGTGCCAGCTTGCGGACAGGAGACTACGAGCAGTACTTC. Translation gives CASLRTGDYEQYF.

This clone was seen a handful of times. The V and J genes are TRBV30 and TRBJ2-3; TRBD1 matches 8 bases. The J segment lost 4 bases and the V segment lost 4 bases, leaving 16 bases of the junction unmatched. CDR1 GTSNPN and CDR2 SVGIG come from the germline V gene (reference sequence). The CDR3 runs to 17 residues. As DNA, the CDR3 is TGTGCCTGGACCAATATACGACAGGGGAGTAGGGCAGATACGCAGTATTTT. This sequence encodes CAWTNIRQGSRADTQYF.

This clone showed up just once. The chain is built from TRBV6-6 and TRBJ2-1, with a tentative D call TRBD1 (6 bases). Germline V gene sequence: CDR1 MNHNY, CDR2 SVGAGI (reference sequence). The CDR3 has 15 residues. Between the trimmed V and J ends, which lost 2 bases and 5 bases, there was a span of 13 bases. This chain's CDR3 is CASSYLNRQDNEQFF. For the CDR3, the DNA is TGTGCCAGCAGTTACCTAAATAGACAGGACAATGAGCAGTTCTTC.

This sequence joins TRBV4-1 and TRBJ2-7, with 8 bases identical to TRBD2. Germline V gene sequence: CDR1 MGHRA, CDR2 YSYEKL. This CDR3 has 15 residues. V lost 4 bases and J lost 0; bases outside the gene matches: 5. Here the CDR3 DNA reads TGCGCCAGCAGCCCCTGGGGGACTAGCTCCTACGAGCAGTACTTC. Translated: CASSPWGTSSYEQYF.

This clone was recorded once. In DNA, the CDR3 is TGTGCCAGCAGCGCAAGGACAGAGAATTCACCCCTCCACTTT. Its protein product is CASSARTENSPLHF. The rearrangement links TRBV9 to TRBJ1-6, with a tentative D call TRBD1 (6 bases). V lost 3 bases, J lost 7 bases, and 11 bases lay in between. The CDR3 is 14 residues long. In germline, CDR1 is SGDLS, CDR2 YYNGEE. The full variable domain, with the rest looked up from reference TRBV9 and TRBJ1-6, is DSGVTQTPKHLITATGQRVTLRCSPRSGDLSVYWYQQSLDQGLQFLIQYYNGEERAKGNILERFSAQQFPDLHSELNLSSLELGDSALYFCASSARTENSPLHFGNGTRLTVT.

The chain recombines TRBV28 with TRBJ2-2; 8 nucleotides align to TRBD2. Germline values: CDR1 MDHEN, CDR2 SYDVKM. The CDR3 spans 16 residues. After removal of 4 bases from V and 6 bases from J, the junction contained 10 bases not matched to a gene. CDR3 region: CASSSPGRAGAGELFF. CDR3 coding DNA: TGTGCCAGCAGTTCCCCCGGGAGGGCCGGAGCCGGGGAGCTGTTTTTT.

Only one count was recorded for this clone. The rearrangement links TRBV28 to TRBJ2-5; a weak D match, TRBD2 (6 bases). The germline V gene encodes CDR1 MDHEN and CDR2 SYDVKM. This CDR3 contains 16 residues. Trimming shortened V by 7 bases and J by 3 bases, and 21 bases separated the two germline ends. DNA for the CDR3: TGTGCCAGCACGTTGTTTAGCGGAGCCGGGAAAGAGACCCAGTACTTC. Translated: CASTLFSGAGKETQYF.